These T cell receptor beta chains were read from a single sample in a study of blood T cell repertoires in COVID-19. Profiling relied on immunoSEQ multiplex PCR, and the TCRdb table lists in-frame clones only, not all of them. The sample has tens of thousands of clones; about 90% are singletons. Sequences were obtained from peripheral blood. Receptors were obtained from a human donor in a cohort sampled during active COVID-19. The CDR3 runs from the conserved cysteine through the conserved F or W. D genes are given only for firm matches. Clone size is not always given. Where it is, it says once, few, many or a class for expanded clones.

d_call clone_size j_call v_call cdr3_nt cdr3_aa
. few TRBJ1-5 TRBV19 TGTGCCAGTAGTATAGTCCGGGCAGGAGGTAATCAGCCCCAGCATTTT CASSIVRAGGNQPQHF
. . TRBJ1-6 TRBV5-1 TGCGCCAGCAGCGGCGGGACGGGAGATAATTCACCCCTCCACTTT CASSGGTGDNSPLHF
TRBD1 . TRBJ2-2 TRBV3-1/TRBV3-2 TGTGCCAGCAGGCCCCTTACAGGGGAACGACCGACCGGGGAGCTGTTTTTT CASRPLTGERPTGELFF
. . TRBJ2-3 TRBV27 TGTGCCAGCAGTTTCGAGGACAGGGGGCCCTTCCGGGATACTAGCGGGACCCACACAGATACGCAGTATTTT CASSFEDRGPFRDTSGTHTDTQYF
. . TRBJ1-1 TRBV10-2 TGCGCCAGCAAGCAGGGATACACTGAAGCTTTCTTT CASKQGYTEAFF
. . TRBJ2-1 TRBV19 TGTGCCAGTAGTATAATGGGGGGAAGTGAGCAGTTCTTC CASSIMGGSEQFF
. . TRBJ1-1 TRBV10-3 TGTGCCATCAGTGAGTCATGGGAGGCGGGGAACACTGAAGCTTTCTTT CAISESWEAGNTEAFF
. . TRBJ2-1 TRBV11-2 TGTGCCAGCAGCTTACTTACAGGCGAAAGTCATGAGCAGTTCTTC CASSLLTGESHEQFF
. . TRBJ2-1 TRBV27 TGTGCCAGCTGGAGCGGCACAGGGGAGCAGTTCTTC CASWSGTGEQFF
. . TRBJ2-7 TRBV19 TGTGCCAGTAGTCTCAGCGTCTCCTACGAGCAGTACTTC CASSLSVSYEQYF
TRBD1 medium-sized TRBJ2-1 TRBV25-1 TGTGCCAGCAGTGAACTCGGGACAGGGAGCGATGAGCAGTTCTTC CASSELGTGSDEQFF
TRBD1 . TRBJ2-1 TRBV6-5 TGTGCCAGCAGAAGACCGGGACAGCCCTACAATGAGCAGTTCTTC CASRRPGQPYNEQFF
TRBD1 . TRBJ2-2 TRBV19 TGTGCCAGTAGTACCGGGACAGGGTCGAACACCGGGGAGCTGTTTTTT CASSTGTGSNTGELFF
TRBD1 . TRBJ2-5 TRBV7-8 TGTGCCAGCAGCTTAGGGACAGGGTTGGCGGAAGAGACCCAGTACTTC CASSLGTGLAEETQYF
TRBD1 . TRBJ2-5 TRBV5-4 TGTGCCAGCAGCCCGGGACAGAACCAAGAGACCCAGTACTTC CASSPGQNQETQYF